Listed here are 14 T cell receptor beta chains from one sample, sequenced in a study of blood T cell repertoires in COVID-19. TCRdb's table, derived via immunoSEQ multiplex PCR, lists solely in-frame clones and lacks some. The profile covers some 150,000 clones, with 70% to 90% appearing a single time and 0.85% to 1.2% taken by the ten largest. Sequencing was carried out using peripheral blood. The receptors shown here come from a man aged 40-49 years with acute or convalescent COVID-19.

The chain is built from TRBV5-1 and TRBJ2-2; TRBD2 agrees at 9 bases. CDR3 length equals 15 residues. The trim removed 4 bases at V and 5 bases at J, leaving 6 bases unmatched. CDR1 and CDR2 from the germline V gene are SGHRS and YFSETQ. CDR3 region: CASSIPGLATGELFF. DNA for the CDR3: TGCGCCAGCAGCATTCCGGGACTAGCTACCGGGGAGCTGTTTTTT. The full variable domain, completed using reference TRBV5-1 and TRBJ2-2, is KAGVTQTPRYLIKTRGQQVTLSCSPISGHRSVSWYQQTPGQGLQFLFEYFSETQRNKGNFPGRFSGRQFSNSRSEMNVSTLELGDSALYLCASSIPGLATGELFFGEGSRLTVL.

The gene calls are TRBV2 and TRBJ1-1; TRBD1 aligns across 9 bases. The length of the CDR3 is 13 residues. Losses at the gene ends were 9 bases for V and 5 bases for J; bases not matched to a gene: 7. CDR1 is SNHLY and CDR2 is FYNNEI in the germline V gene. This CDR3 is CASEGQGRTEAFF. DNA for the CDR3: TGTGCCAGTGAGGGACAGGGCAGGACTGAAGCTTTCTTT.

The V and J genes are TRBV30 and TRBJ1-1, with TRBD1 as a possible D gene (6 bases). Trimming left V 5 bases short and J 0 bases short, with 10 bases between. The CDR3 is 13 residues long. Germline values: CDR1 GTSNPN, CDR2 SVGIG (reference sequence). The CDR3 DNA sequence: TGTGCCTGGTCAGACAGGATGAACACTGAAGCTTTCTTT. This gives the protein CAWSDRMNTEAFF. The whole variable domain, filled in from reference TRBV30 and TRBJ1-1, reads SQTIHQWPATLVQPVGSPLSLECTVEGTSNPNLYWYRQAAGRGLQLLFYSVGIGQISSEVPQNLSASRPQDRQFILSSKKLLLSDSGFYLCAWSDRMNTEAFFGQGTRLTVV.

J is TRBJ2-5 and V is TRBV5-4; possible D gene TRBD2, 6 bases. The germline V and J ends were trimmed by 0 bases and 5 bases, with 17 bases remaining between them. The CDR3 is made up of 16 amino acids. Germline V gene lookup returns CDR1 SGHNT and CDR2 YYREEE (reference sequence). The CDR3 region is CASSLGYPGGGETQYF. The CDR3, as DNA: TGTGCCAGCAGCTTGGGTTACCCCGGTGGGGGGGAGACCCAGTACTTC.

V usage is TRBV11-2 and J usage is TRBJ1-6; 7 bases agree with TRBD1. The CDR3 runs to 14 residues. V gave up 1 base and J gave up 7 bases; unmatched junction bases: 1. CDR1 and CDR2 (germline): SGHAT, FQNNGV. The CDR3 here is CASSLGQGNSPLHF. The DNA for the CDR3 is TGTGCCAGCAGCTTAGGACAGGGAAATTCACCCCTCCACTTT. Drawing the rest from reference TRBV11-2 and TRBJ1-6, the complete variable domain is EAGVAQSPRYKIIEKRQSVAFWCNPISGHATLYWYQQILGQGPKLLIQFQNNGVVDDSQLPKDRFSAERLKGVDSTLKIQPAKLEDSAVYLCASSLGQGNSPLHFGNGTRLTVT.

CDR3 sequence reads: CASGTSGGAGEQFF. CDR3 sequence (DNA): TGTGCCAGCGGGACTAGCGGGGGGGCCGGTGAGCAGTTCTTC. The chain is built from TRBV13 and TRBJ2-1, with TRBD2 identical over 16 bases. This CDR3 has 14 residues. V dropped 8 bases and J dropped 9; count of bases not matched to a gene: 4. Germline CDR1 PRHDT, CDR2 FYEKMQ (reference sequence).

This clone has a single count. V gene TRBV7-6 combines with J gene TRBJ1-2; 9 bases are a match to TRBD1. The CDR3 has 14 amino acids. The germline CDR1 and CDR2 sequences are SGHVS and FNYEAQ. V shed 4 bases, J shed 8 bases, and the junction held 8 bases outside the gene matches. CDR3 loop: CASSSLGQGSGYTF. CDR3 in DNA: TGTGCCAGCAGCTCCCTAGGACAGGGGTCAGGCTACACCTTC.

V and J are TRBV5-1 and TRBJ2-1; D uncertain. There are 14 residues in the CDR3. Germline V lookup: CDR1 SGHRS, CDR2 YFSETQ. Trimming removed 4 bases at V and 9 bases at J, with 17 bases between. The DNA of the CDR3 is TGCGCCAGCAGCGGTAGAGGTCTAGGTGGTGAGCAGTTCTTC. It is translated as CASSGRGLGGEQFF.

J is TRBJ2-5 and V is TRBV7-3; 10 bases are shared with TRBD2. Germline CDR1 and CDR2: SGHTA and FQGTGA. This CDR3 has 15 residues. The ends lost 2 bases at V and 4 bases at J; junction bases unmatched: 4. Written as DNA, the CDR3 is TGTGCCAGCAGCTTAGGGGCTAGCGGGGGAGAGACCCAGTACTTC. Its protein is CASSLGASGGETQYF.

The chain combines TRBV21-1 with TRBJ1-1; TRBD1 is taken as the D call from the table, unchecked against the DNA. TRBV21-1 is a pseudogene locus. The CDR3 has 14 amino acids. CDR3 amino acids: CASSARQVNTEAFF. CDR3 nucleotides: TGTGCCAGCAGCGCCAGACAAGTGAACACTGAAGCTTTCTTT.

The genes are TRBV4-1 and TRBJ1-6; perhaps TRBD1 as D (5 bases). The CDR3 length is 15 residues. Germline CDR1 MGHRA, CDR2 YSYEKL. Trimming removed 1 base at V and 5 bases at J, with 9 bases between. Here the CDR3 DNA reads TGCGCCAGCAGCCAAGCCGACAGAGATAATTCACCCCTCCACTTT. Translated, it gives CASSQADRDNSPLHF.

The chain is built from TRBV6-5 and TRBJ2-3, with TRBD2 matching over 11 bases. CDR1 MNHEY and CDR2 SVGAGI come from the germline V gene. The CDR3 extends over 15 amino acids. V lost 6 bases, J lost 6 bases, and 8 bases stayed unmatched. The CDR3 sequence is CASRRLAGGGDTQYF. CDR3 DNA sequence: TGTGCCAGCAGGCGTCTAGCGGGGGGTGGGGATACGCAGTATTTT.

J is TRBJ2-3 and V is TRBV2, with 10 positions matching TRBD2. Germline trimming cut 1 base from V and 3 bases from J; bases unmatched to any gene: 4. Per the germline V gene, CDR1 is SNHLY and CDR2 is FYNNEI. This CDR3 contains 16 residues. In nucleotides, the CDR3 is TGTGCCAGCAGTGAAGAGAGCGGGGGGGCGACAGATACGCAGTATTTT. This encodes CASSEESGGATDTQYF.

V and J are TRBV5-4 and TRBJ1-1, with D perhaps matching TRBD1 (5 bases). This CDR3 contains 16 residues. The germline V gene encodes CDR1 SGHNT and CDR2 YYREEE (reference sequence). V shed 5 bases and J shed 3 bases, with 20 bases lying between them. The CDR3 spells CASRPRPEGTDTEAFF. The CDR3 DNA is TGTGCCAGCAGACCGAGACCGGAGGGGACGGACACTGAAGCTTTCTTT. The complete variable domain, with remaining parts taken from reference TRBV5-4 and TRBJ1-1, reads ETGVTQSPTHLIKTRGQQVTLRCSSQSGHNTVSWYQQALGQGPQFIFQYYREEENGRGNFPPRFSGLQFPNYSSELNVNALELDDSALYLCASRPRPEGTDTEAFFGQGTRLTVV.